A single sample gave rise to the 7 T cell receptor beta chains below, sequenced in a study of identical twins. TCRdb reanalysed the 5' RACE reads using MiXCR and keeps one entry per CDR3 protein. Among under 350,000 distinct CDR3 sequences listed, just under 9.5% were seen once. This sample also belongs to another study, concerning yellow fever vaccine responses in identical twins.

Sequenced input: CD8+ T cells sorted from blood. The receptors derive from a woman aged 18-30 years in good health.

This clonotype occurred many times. CDR3 region: CASSPDPGQLFF. CDR3 nucleotide sequence: TGTGCCAGCAGCCCCGACCCGGGACAACTGTTTTTT. V usage is TRBV7-9 and J usage is TRBJ1-4, with a tentative D call TRBD1 (5 bases). The CDR3 sequence is 12 residues long. Germline CDR1 reads SEHNR; CDR2 reads FQNEAQ (reference sequence). Trimming took off 5 bases at V and 12 bases at J, with 13 bases between the two ends.

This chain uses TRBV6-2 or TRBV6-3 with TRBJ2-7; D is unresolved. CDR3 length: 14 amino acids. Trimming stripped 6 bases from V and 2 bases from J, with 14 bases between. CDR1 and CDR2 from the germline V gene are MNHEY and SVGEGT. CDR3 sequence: CASRVVSSPYEQYF. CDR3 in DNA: TGTGCCAGCAGAGTAGTGAGTTCTCCCTACGAGCAGTACTTC.

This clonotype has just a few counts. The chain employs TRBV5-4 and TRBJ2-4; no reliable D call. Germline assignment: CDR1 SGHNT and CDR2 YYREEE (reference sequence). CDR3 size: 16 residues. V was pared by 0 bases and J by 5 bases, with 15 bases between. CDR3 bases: TGTGCCAGCAGCTTGGCCGGGCCTAGATTTGAAAACATTCAGTACTTC. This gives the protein CASSLAGPRFENIQYF.

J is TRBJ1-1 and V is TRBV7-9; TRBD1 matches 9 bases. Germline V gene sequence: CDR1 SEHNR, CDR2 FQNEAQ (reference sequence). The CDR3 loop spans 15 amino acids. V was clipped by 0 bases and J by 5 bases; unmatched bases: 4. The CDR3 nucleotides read TGTGCCAGCAGCTTAGCACAGGGGGCTAGGACTGAAGCTTTCTTT. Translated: CASSLAQGARTEAFF.

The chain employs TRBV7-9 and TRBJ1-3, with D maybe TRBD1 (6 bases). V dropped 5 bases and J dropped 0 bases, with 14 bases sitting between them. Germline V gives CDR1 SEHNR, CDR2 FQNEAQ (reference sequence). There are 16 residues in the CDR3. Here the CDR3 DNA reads TGTGCCAGCAGCCCCGAGGACAGCGTCTCTGGAAACACCATATATTTT. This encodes CASSPEDSVSGNTIYF.

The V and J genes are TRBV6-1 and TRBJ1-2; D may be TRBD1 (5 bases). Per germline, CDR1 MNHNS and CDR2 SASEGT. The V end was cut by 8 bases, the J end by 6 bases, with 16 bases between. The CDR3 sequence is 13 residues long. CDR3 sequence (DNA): TGTGCCAGCGGCGACATGGGAGGGGATGGCTACACCTTC. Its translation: CASGDMGGDGYTF.

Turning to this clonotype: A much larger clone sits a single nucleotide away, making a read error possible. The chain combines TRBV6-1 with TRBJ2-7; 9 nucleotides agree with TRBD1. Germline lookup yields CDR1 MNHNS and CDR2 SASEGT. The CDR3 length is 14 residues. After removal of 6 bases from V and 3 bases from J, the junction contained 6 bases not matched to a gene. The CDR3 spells CASSPGQGLYEQYF. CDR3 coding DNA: TGTGCCAGCAGCCCGGGACAGGGACTCTACGAGCAGTACTTC.